The 29 T cell receptor beta chains in this list originate from one sample, sequenced in a study of CD8 T cells in ankylosing spondylitis. Their target antigens are unknown. The study's findings and limits: Seven to nine highly homologous variants formed a TCR beta motif that appeared characteristic of ankylosing spondylitis blood.

A single record per CDR3 protein comes from TCRdb applying MiXCR to the 5' RACE reads. The repertoire has approximately 550,000 distinct CDR3 sequences, roughly 13% of them found once; the top ten carry approximately 7%. The sample comprised blood, either unsorted or a sorted T cell fraction (not recorded which). These receptors were taken from a male donor with ankylosing spondylitis.

This clonotype was observed once. V usage is TRBV24-1 and J usage is TRBJ2-1; no clear D. The CDR3 runs 15 residues. V lost 4 bases to trimming and J lost 1 base, with 10 bases between them. Germline CDR1 is KGHDR and CDR2 is SFDVKD. CDR3 region: CATSEDVGSYNEQFF. CDR3 coding DNA: TGTGCCACCAGTGAGGACGTGGGTTCCTACAATGAGCAGTTCTTC.

In this sample, this clonotype turned up a few times. V and J are TRBV20-1 and TRBJ2-3; D gene ambiguous. This CDR3 is 14 amino acids long. Germline V CDR1 and CDR2: DFQATT, SNEGSKA (reference sequence). The germline V and J ends were trimmed by 3 bases and 1 base, with 11 bases remaining between them. Here the CDR3 reads CSASLVVGTDTQYF. The DNA of the CDR3 is TGCAGTGCTAGTTTGGTAGTCGGCACAGATACGCAGTATTTT.

This rearrangement joins TRBV3-1 to TRBJ1-6; D is uncertain. Germline values: CDR1 LGHDT, CDR2 YNNKEL (reference sequence). V lost 1 base, J lost 8 bases, and 12 bases lay in between. This CDR3 is 15 amino acids long. The DNA for the CDR3 is TGTGCCAGCAGCCAAGTGGGTAGGGAGGATTCACCCCTCCACTTT. Translating gives CASSQVGREDSPLHF.

In DNA, the CDR3 is TGTGCCATCAGTGAGTCTGATGGGAGCTCCTACAATGAGCAGTTCTTC. Translating gives CAISESDGSSYNEQFF. The chain recombines TRBV10-3 with TRBJ2-1; maybe TRBD2 (5 bases). Trimming shortened V by 0 bases and J by 0 bases, and 9 bases separated the two germline ends. Germline V gene data show CDR1 as ENHRY and CDR2 as SYGVKD. This CDR3 comprises 16 residues.

The sample holds many counts of this clonotype. The chain carries TRBV6-5 and TRBJ1-3; D gene unclear. Germline CDR1 MNHEY, CDR2 SVGAGI. This CDR3 contains 18 residues. V lost 3 bases to trimming and J lost 0 bases, with 18 bases between them. The chain's CDR3 is CASSYDTASAVSGNTIYF. In DNA, the CDR3 is TGTGCCAGCAGTTATGATACGGCCAGCGCTGTCTCTGGAAACACCATATATTTT.

The chain employs TRBV3-1 and TRBJ1-2; D unclear. Germline V gives CDR1 LGHDT, CDR2 YNNKEL (reference sequence). This CDR3 contains 14 residues. Trimming pared 1 base from V and 7 bases from J, leaving 13 bases between. CDR3 bases: TGTGCCAGCAGCCAAGGCCTCGCCAGGAGTGGCTACACCTTC. Its protein is CASSQGLARSGYTF.

The gene calls are TRBV20-1 and TRBJ1-5, with a tentative D call TRBD1 (6 bases). Trimming took 2 bases from V and 7 from J, leaving 15 bases between them. CDR3 size: 14 residues. Germline-derived CDR1 and CDR2 are DFQATT and SNEGSKA (reference sequence). The CDR3 region has the DNA TGCAGTGCTAGAAGGCCAGGGGCGGGACAGCCCCAGCATTTT. Amino acid sequence: CSARRPGAGQPQHF.

The chain uses TRBV20-1 and TRBJ2-1; D is ambiguous. V lost 5 bases and J 3 bases, leaving 17 bases between the germline ends. This CDR3 is built from 15 residues. Germline values: CDR1 DFQATT, CDR2 SNEGSKA (reference sequence). The CDR3 nucleotides read TGCAGTGCTCACCGGGTCCCATCGAACTACAATGAGCAGTTCTTC. Protein product: CSAHRVPSNYNEQFF.

The chain links TRBV9 to TRBJ2-2, with a possible D match to TRBD2 (5 bases). The V gene's germline CDR1 is SGDLS and CDR2 YYNGEE. V shed 7 bases and J shed 7 bases, with 17 bases lying between them. The CDR3 is 14 residues long. As DNA, the CDR3 is TGTGCCAGCCTCCCCGACTCGGCGGGCGGGGAGCTGTTTTTT. Protein: CASLPDSAGGELFF.

This clonotype was seen a few times. The gene calls are TRBV5-1 and TRBJ2-3; no clear D gene. Germline V CDR1 and CDR2: SGHRS, YFSETQ. Trimming cost V 4 bases and J 6 bases, with 21 bases left between them. The CDR3 has 16 residues. CDR3 sequence reads: CASSRIISSPTDTQYF. CDR3 DNA sequence: TGCGCCAGCAGCAGAATTATATCGTCACCTACGGATACGCAGTATTTT.

This clonotype was recorded at least ten times. The V gene is TRBV25-1, the J gene TRBJ2-1; D possibly corresponds to TRBD1 (5 bases). Germline V CDR1 and CDR2: MGHDK, SYGVNS. The CDR3 runs 11 residues. V lost 6 bases to trimming and J lost 10 bases, with 10 bases between them. The CDR3 reads CASRLKGEQFF. As DNA, the CDR3 is TGTGCCAGCAGGTTAAAGGGGGAGCAGTTCTTC.

The chain is built from TRBV27 and TRBJ1-5; the D gene is possibly TRBD1 (6 bases). CDR1 and CDR2 from the germline V gene are MNHEY and SMNVEV (reference sequence). The V and J ends lost 5 bases and 9 bases respectively, with 14 bases between them. The length of the CDR3 is 13 residues. CDR3 sequence reads: CASSPGGPRPQHF. CDR3 bases: TGTGCCAGCAGTCCTGGGGGCCCGCGGCCCCAGCATTTT.

The J gene is TRBJ2-5, the V gene TRBV10-3; tentatively, D is TRBD1 or TRBD2 (5 bases each). Looked up from germline, CDR1 is ENHRY and CDR2 is SYGVKD. The V end lost 11 bases, the J end lost 2 bases, and 15 bases lay between the germline ends. The CDR3 sequence is 13 residues long. CDR3: CAVRDPLQETQYF. The CDR3 DNA sequence: TGTGCCGTAAGGGACCCCCTTCAAGAGACCCAGTACTTC.

CDR3: CASSSDRGRTEAFF. Here the CDR3 DNA reads TGTGCCAGCAGTTCCGACAGGGGGCGAACTGAAGCTTTCTTT. The chain carries TRBV27 and TRBJ1-1; 10 bases are a match to TRBD1. This CDR3 comprises 14 residues. Germline assignment: CDR1 MNHEY and CDR2 SMNVEV (reference sequence). The J segment lost 5 bases and the V segment lost 4 bases, leaving 4 bases of the junction unmatched.

This clonotype was observed a handful of times. The CDR3 DNA reads TGCGCCAGCAGCCCCGGGACAGGGGCCCAAGAGACCCAGTACTTC. Its protein product is CASSPGTGAQETQYF. This chain uses TRBV5-1 with TRBJ2-5; TRBD1 matches at 10 bases. CDR1 and CDR2 (germline): SGHRS, YFSETQ. The CDR3 totals 15 residues. V trimming: 4 bases; J trimming: 1 base; junction bases outside the gene matches: 4. The full variable domain, in which reference TRBV5-1 and TRBJ2-5 provide the parts outside the CDR3, is KAGVTQTPRYLIKTRGQQVTLSCSPISGHRSVSWYQQTPGQGLQFLFEYFSETQRNKGNFPGRFSGRQFSNSRSEMNVSTLELGDSALYLCASSPGTGAQETQYFGPGTRLLVL.

In its sample, this clonotype was seen a few times. V usage is TRBV11-1 and J usage is TRBJ2-7; 7 bases are shared with TRBD2. Germline CDR1 is SGHAT and CDR2 is FQDESV (reference sequence). The J segment lost 1 base and the V segment lost 3 bases, leaving 9 bases of the junction unmatched. The CDR3 extends over 16 amino acids. CDR3 nucleotides: TGTGCCAGCAGCTTTGGGAGGGGAAGGTTATCCTACGAGCAGTACTTC. It is translated as CASSFGRGRLSYEQYF.

Only a few counts were recorded for this clonotype. The chain joins TRBV28 to TRBJ2-3; 8 bases fit TRBD1. CDR1 and CDR2 (germline): MDHEN, SYDVKM. The CDR3 sequence is 14 residues long. Unmatched junction bases numbered 9, after V lost 7 bases and J lost 6 bases. CDR3: CASNIRTGQDTQYF. The CDR3 nucleotides are TGTGCCAGCAACATCCGGACAGGGCAGGATACGCAGTATTTT.

This clonotype was seen only a few times. The chain recombines TRBV29-1 with TRBJ2-5; 9 bases are shared with TRBD1. V lost 6 bases, J lost 5 bases, and 10 bases stayed unmatched. The CDR3 contains 14 residues. Germline lookup yields CDR1 SQVTM and CDR2 ANQGSEA. CDR3 amino acids: CSVARTGAEETQYF. The CDR3 nucleotides read TGCAGCGTAGCCCGGACAGGGGCGGAGGAGACCCAGTACTTC. The whole variable domain, remainder taken from reference TRBV29-1 and TRBJ2-5, is SAVISQKPSRDICQRGTSLTIQCQVDSQVTMMFWYRQQPGQSLTLIATANQGSEATYESGFVIDKFPISRPNLTFSTLTVSNMSPEDSSIYLCSVARTGAEETQYFGPGTRLLVL.

This clonotype has more than one count but fewer than ten. The J gene is TRBJ1-2, the V gene TRBV3-1; D gene ambiguous. Germline-derived CDR1 and CDR2 are LGHDT and YNNKEL (reference sequence). The CDR3 covers 15 residues. With 0 bases removed from V and 4 bases from J, the gap between germline ends came to 12 bases. Here the CDR3 reads CASSQEPGMAYGYTF. CDR3 DNA sequence: TGTGCCAGCAGCCAAGAACCGGGGATGGCCTATGGCTACACCTTC.

The chain carries TRBV27 and TRBJ2-2; TRBD2 aligns across 13 bases. This CDR3 spans 18 amino acids. Germline assignment: CDR1 MNHEY and CDR2 SMNVEV (reference sequence). The V and J ends lost 4 bases and 4 bases, in that order; junction bases with no gene match: 9. The CDR3 region has the DNA TGTGCCAGCAGTTCCTCACTAGCGGGAGGGCTCGGCACCGGGGAGCTGTTTTTT. Its protein product is CASSSSLAGGLGTGELFF.

This clonotype was detected only a few times. The V call is TRBV29-1, the J call TRBJ2-2, with TRBD2 matching over 15 bases. The CDR3 runs 17 residues. V gave up 4 bases and J gave up 5 bases; unmatched junction bases: 8. Germline CDR1 SQVTM, CDR2 ANQGSEA. The CDR3 is CSVAGLAGGPGTGELFF. In DNA form, the CDR3 reads TGCAGCGTTGCCGGACTAGCGGGAGGGCCGGGGACCGGGGAGCTGTTTTTT.

There are a few counts of this clonotype. The chain joins TRBV20-1 to TRBJ2-1; 10 nucleotides align to TRBD2. V trimming: 6 bases; J trimming: 4 bases; junction bases outside the gene matches: 6. The germline V gene encodes CDR1 DFQATT and CDR2 SNEGSKA (reference sequence). The CDR3 runs 14 residues. CDR3 nucleotides: TGCAGTGCCCCCCTAGCGGGAGTTTACAATGAGCAGTTCTTC. This codes for CSAPLAGVYNEQFF.

This clonotype was detected only a few times. V is TRBV5-1 and J is TRBJ2-7; D possibly corresponds to TRBD1 (5 bases). Germline lookup yields CDR1 SGHRS and CDR2 YFSETQ. This CDR3 spans 15 amino acids. Between the trimmed V and J ends, which lost 0 bases and 2 bases, there was a span of 12 bases. The chain's CDR3 is CASSLDRRRTYEQYF. CDR3 nucleotide sequence: TGCGCCAGCAGCTTGGACAGGCGACGAACCTACGAGCAGTACTTC.

In its sample, this clonotype was seen many times. V gene TRBV5-1 combines with J gene TRBJ2-1; TRBD2 might be the D (5 bases). Germline values: CDR1 SGHRS, CDR2 YFSETQ. This CDR3 comprises 15 residues. V lost 3 bases and J 2 bases, leaving 12 bases between the germline ends. In DNA, the CDR3 is TGCGCCAGCAGCTGGACCGATAGCGCCTACAATGAGCAGTTCTTC. This encodes CASSWTDSAYNEQFF.

Many counts were recorded for this clonotype. This chain connects TRBV2 to TRBJ1-4; D unresolved. Germline values: CDR1 SNHLY, CDR2 FYNNEI. V gave up 1 base and J gave up 6 bases, with 9 bases separating them. The CDR3 is made up of 14 amino acids. The DNA of the CDR3 is TGTGCCAGCAGTGAAGTGGCAGAAGATGAAAAACTGTTTTTT. Encoded protein: CASSEVAEDEKLFF.

The chain is built from TRBV20-1 and TRBJ2-2; tentatively, D is TRBD1 or TRBD2 (6 bases each). V lost 6 bases, J lost 4 bases, and 15 bases lay in between. CDR1 is DFQATT, CDR2 SNEGSKA, per germline (reference sequence). There are 14 residues in the CDR3. CDR3 nucleotides: TGCAGTGCCCCGGGGGACACCCTCACCGGGGAGCTGTTTTTT. As protein: CSAPGDTLTGELFF.

This clonotype was seen more than once but under ten times. The chain recombines TRBV20-1 with TRBJ1-1; possible D gene TRBD1, 5 bases. Germline CDR1 DFQATT, CDR2 SNEGSKA (reference sequence). The CDR3 is 13 amino acids. V was cut by 0 bases and J by 3 bases, with 8 bases left in between. The CDR3 reads CSARDIRDTEAFF. CDR3 in DNA: TGCAGTGCTAGAGATATCAGGGACACTGAAGCTTTCTTT.

The chain combines TRBV20-1 with TRBJ1-4; 10 bases are shared with TRBD1. This CDR3 contains 16 residues. J was trimmed by 3 bases and V by 2 bases; bases with no gene match: 6. Germline lookup yields CDR1 DFQATT and CDR2 SNEGSKA (reference sequence). CDR3 residues: CSARSTGGVANEKLFF. The CDR3 bases are TGCAGTGCTAGATCGACAGGGGGCGTTGCTAATGAAAAACTGTTTTTT.

This clonotype was detected only a few times. The chain recombines TRBV7-9 with TRBJ2-1; possibly TRBD1 for D (6 bases). The length of the CDR3 is 14 residues. Germline lookup yields CDR1 SEHNR and CDR2 FQNEAQ (reference sequence). V lost 4 bases to trimming and J lost 6 bases, with 13 bases between them. The CDR3, as DNA: TGTGCCAGCAGCTCACAGGGTCCCTCCAATGAGCAGTTCTTC. Protein: CASSSQGPSNEQFF.